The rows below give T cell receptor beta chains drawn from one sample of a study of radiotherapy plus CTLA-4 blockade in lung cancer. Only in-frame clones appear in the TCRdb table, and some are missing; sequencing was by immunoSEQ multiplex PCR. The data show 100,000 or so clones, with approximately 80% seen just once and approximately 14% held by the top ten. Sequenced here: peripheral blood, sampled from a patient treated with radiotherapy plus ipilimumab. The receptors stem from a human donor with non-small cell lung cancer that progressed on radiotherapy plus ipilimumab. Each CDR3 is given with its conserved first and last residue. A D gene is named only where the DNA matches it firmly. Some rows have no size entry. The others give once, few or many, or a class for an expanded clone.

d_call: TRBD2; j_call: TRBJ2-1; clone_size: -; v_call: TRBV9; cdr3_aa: CASSVLAGVSNEQFF; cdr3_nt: TGTGCCAGCAGCGTCCTAGCGGGGGTGAGCAATGAGCAGTTCTTC
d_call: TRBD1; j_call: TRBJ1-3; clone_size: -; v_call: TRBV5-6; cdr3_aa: CASSFGQGKRGNTIYF; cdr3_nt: TGTGCCAGCAGTTTCGGACAGGGCAAACGGGGAAACACCATATATTTT
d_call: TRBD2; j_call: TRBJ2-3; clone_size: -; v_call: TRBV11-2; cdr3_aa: CASSLFPGGNTDTQYF; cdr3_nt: TGTGCCAGCAGCTTATTCCCGGGGGGTAACACAGATACGCAGTATTTT
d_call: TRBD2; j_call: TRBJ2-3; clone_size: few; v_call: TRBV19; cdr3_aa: CASSIAPLAGAFTDTQYF; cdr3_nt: TGTGCCAGTAGTATAGCCCCACTAGCGGGAGCCTTCACAGATACGCAGTATTTT
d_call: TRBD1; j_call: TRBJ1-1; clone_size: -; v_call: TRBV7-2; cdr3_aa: CASSLAPTGAREAFF; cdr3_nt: TGTGCCAGCAGCTTAGCACCGACAGGGGCCCGTGAAGCTTTCTTT
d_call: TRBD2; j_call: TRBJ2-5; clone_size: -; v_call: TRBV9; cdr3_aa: CASSAPGTSGRMRETQYF; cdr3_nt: TGTGCCAGCAGCGCACCAGGGACTAGCGGGAGGATGCGAGAGACCCAGTACTTC
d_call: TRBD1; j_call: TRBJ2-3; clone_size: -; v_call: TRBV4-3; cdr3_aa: CASSRSDRGDTQYF; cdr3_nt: TGCGCCAGCAGCCGATCCGACAGGGGCGATACGCAGTATTTT
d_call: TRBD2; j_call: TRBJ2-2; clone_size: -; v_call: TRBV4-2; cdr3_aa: CASSQIGRGENTGELFF; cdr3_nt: TGTGCCAGCAGCCAAATCGGCCGGGGGGAGAACACCGGGGAGCTGTTTTTT
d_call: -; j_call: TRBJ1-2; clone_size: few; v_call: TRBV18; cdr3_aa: CASSPPVGEGYTF; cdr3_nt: TGTGCCAGCTCACCACCGGTCGGAGAAGGCTACACCTTC
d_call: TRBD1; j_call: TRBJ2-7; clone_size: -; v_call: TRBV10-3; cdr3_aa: CAIRDRGPYEQYF; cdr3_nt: TGTGCCATCAGGGACAGGGGGCCCTACGAGCAGTACTTC
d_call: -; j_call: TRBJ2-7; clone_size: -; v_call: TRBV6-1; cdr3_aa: CASVWIYEQYF; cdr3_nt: TGTGCCAGCGTATGGATCTACGAGCAGTACTTC
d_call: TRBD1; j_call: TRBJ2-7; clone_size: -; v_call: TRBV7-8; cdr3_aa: CASSLAGDSEQYF; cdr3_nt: TGTGCCAGCAGCTTAGCGGGGGACAGTGAGCAGTACTTC
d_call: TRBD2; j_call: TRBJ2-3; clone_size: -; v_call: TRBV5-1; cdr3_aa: CASSHGLAPSTDTQYF; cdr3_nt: TGCGCCAGCAGCCACGGACTAGCGCCTAGCACAGATACGCAGTATTTT
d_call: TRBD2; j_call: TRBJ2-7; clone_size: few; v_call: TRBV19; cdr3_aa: CASSQRGTYEQYF; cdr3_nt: TGTGCCAGTAGTCAGCGGGGTACCTACGAGCAGTACTTC
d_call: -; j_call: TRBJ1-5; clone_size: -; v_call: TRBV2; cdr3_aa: CASKRDSNQPQHF; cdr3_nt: TGTGCCAGCAAAAGGGATAGCAATCAGCCCCAGCATTTT
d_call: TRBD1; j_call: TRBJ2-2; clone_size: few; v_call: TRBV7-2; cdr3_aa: CASSSQGAMTGELFF; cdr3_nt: TGTGCCAGCAGCTCACAGGGGGCGATGACCGGGGAGCTGTTTTTT
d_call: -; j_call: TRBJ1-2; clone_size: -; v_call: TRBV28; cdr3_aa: CASSLDRIYGYTF; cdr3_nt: TGTGCCAGCAGCTTAGACAGGATCTATGGCTACACCTTC
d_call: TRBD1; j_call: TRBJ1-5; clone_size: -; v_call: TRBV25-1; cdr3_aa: CASSDRTGNSNQPQHF; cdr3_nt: TGTGCCAGCAGTGACCGGACAGGGAATAGCAATCAGCCCCAGCATTTT